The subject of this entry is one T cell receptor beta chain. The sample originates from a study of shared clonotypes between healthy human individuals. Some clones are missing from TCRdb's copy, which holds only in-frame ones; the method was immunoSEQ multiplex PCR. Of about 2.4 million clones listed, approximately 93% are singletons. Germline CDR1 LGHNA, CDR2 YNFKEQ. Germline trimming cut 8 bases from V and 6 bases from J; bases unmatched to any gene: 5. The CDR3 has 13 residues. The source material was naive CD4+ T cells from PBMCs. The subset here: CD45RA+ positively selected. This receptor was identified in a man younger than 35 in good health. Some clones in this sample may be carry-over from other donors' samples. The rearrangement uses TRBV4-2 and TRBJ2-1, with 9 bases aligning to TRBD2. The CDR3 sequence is CASGLAGTNEQFF. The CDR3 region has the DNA TGTGCCAGCGGTCTAGCGGGAACCAATGAGCAGTTCTTC.